Listed here are 16 T cell receptor beta chains from one sample, sequenced in a study of regulatory T cells in long-lasting Graves disease. Time point reported: persistent/refractory GD, antithyroid drugs over 5 years with positive TRAb. Isolated PBMC RNA provided the starting material for the TCR library. Building the TCR beta libraries relied on iRepertoire HTBI primers, and CDR3 regions underwent Arm-PCR. A single record per CDR3 protein comes from TCRdb applying MiXCR to the multiplex PCR reads. The profile covers roughly 400,000 distinct CDR3 sequences, with 21% appearing a single time and approximately 15% taken by the ten largest. The specimen was peripheral blood mononuclear cells (PBMCs), collected when the disease was refractory, from a patient treated with antithyroid drugs. These receptors were taken from a female donor with Graves disease.

This clonotype was seen at least ten times. The rearrangement links TRBV2 to TRBJ2-7; D tentatively fits TRBD1 or TRBD2 (5 bases each). Trimming took 2 bases from V and 2 from J, leaving 7 bases between them. Germline-derived CDR1 and CDR2 are SNHLY and FYNNEI. The CDR3 contains 13 residues. CDR3 region: CASSEWDPYEQYF. For the CDR3, the DNA is TGTGCCAGCAGTGAATGGGACCCCTACGAGCAGTACTTC. Looking up the rest from reference TRBV2 and TRBJ2-7 gives the full variable domain: EPEVTQTPSHQVTQMGQEVILRCVPISNHLYFYWYRQILGQKVEFLVSFYNNEISEKSEIFDDQFSVERPDGSNFTLKIRSTKLEDSAMYFCASSEWDPYEQYFGPGTRLTVT.

This sequence joins TRBV6-1 and TRBJ1-4; no firm D call. V was cut by 5 bases and J by 1 base, with 8 bases left in between. Germline CDR1 MNHNS, CDR2 SASEGT. The CDR3 is 14 residues long. The CDR3 protein is CASSLEGTNEKLFF. DNA for the CDR3: TGTGCCAGCAGTCTTGAGGGAACTAATGAAAAACTGTTTTTT.

This clonotype was counted between two and nine times. V gene TRBV15 combines with J gene TRBJ1-6, with no clear D. CDR1 is LNHNV, CDR2 YYDKDF, per germline (reference sequence). The CDR3 length is 14 residues. Deletions cut 4 bases from V and 6 bases from J, with 10 bases between. The CDR3 DNA is TGTGCCACCAGCAAAGGACGGGGTAATTCACCCCTCCACTTT. It specifies CATSKGRGNSPLHF.

This clonotype showed up many times. The chain is built from TRBV28 and TRBJ1-1; TRBD1 matches at 8 bases. Germline V gene lookup returns CDR1 MDHEN and CDR2 SYDVKM. Trimming at V came to 4 bases and at J to 3 bases, leaving 7 bases not matched to a gene. The CDR3 covers 15 residues. The chain's CDR3 is CASSYPQGAYTEAFF. The CDR3 DNA reads as TGTGCCAGCAGTTACCCTCAGGGGGCATACACTGAAGCTTTCTTT. The full variable domain, in which reference TRBV28 and TRBJ1-1 provide the parts outside the CDR3, is DVKVTQSSRYLVKRTGEKVFLECVQDMDHENMFWYRQDPGLGLRLIYFSYDVKMKEKGDIPEGYSVSREKKERFSLILESASTNQTSMYLCASSYPQGAYTEAFFGQGTRLTVV.

The rearrangement links TRBV28 to TRBJ2-5; 8 nucleotides align to TRBD1. Germline V gives CDR1 MDHEN, CDR2 SYDVKM. V trimming: 5 bases; J trimming: 5 bases; junction bases outside the gene matches: 7. CDR3 length equals 14 residues. The CDR3 region has the DNA TGTGCCAGCAGTCCCACTAGACAGGGGGAGACCCAGTACTTC. As protein: CASSPTRQGETQYF.

This clonotype was counted a few times. CDR3 nucleotides: TGTGCCAGCAGTCTAATCGGACTAGCGGGCTACGAGCAGTACTTC. Its translation: CASSLIGLAGYEQYF. The chain has TRBV27 and TRBJ2-7, with TRBD2 matching 11 bases. CDR3 length equals 15 residues. The germline gives CDR1 MNHEY, CDR2 SMNVEV (reference sequence). V lost 5 bases to trimming and J lost 3 bases; unmatched junction nucleotides: 6.

This clonotype was seen a handful of times. The chain has TRBV30 and TRBJ1-2; D not resolved. The germline CDR1 and CDR2 sequences are GTSNPN and SVGIG (reference sequence). The V and J ends lost 2 bases and 3 bases respectively, with 7 bases between them. This CDR3 has 12 residues. Written as DNA, the CDR3 is TGTGCCTGGAGTTGGGGAGACTATGGCTACACCTTC. Its translation is CAWSWGDYGYTF.

This clonotype was picked up a small number of times. The chain joins TRBV5-1 to TRBJ2-2; TRBD1 matches 9 bases. J lost 7 bases, V lost 3 bases, and 4 bases had no gene match. Germline-derived CDR1 and CDR2 are SGHRS and YFSETQ. The CDR3 is 14 residues long. In DNA, the CDR3 is TGCGCCAGCAGCTCACAGGGGGCGGACGGGGAGCTGTTTTTT. This sequence encodes CASSSQGADGELFF.

This clonotype was picked up many times. The V and J genes are TRBV12-3 or TRBV12-4 and TRBJ1-3; D gene ambiguous. The CDR3 consists of 14 residues. Between the trimmed V and J ends, which lost 6 bases and 5 bases, there was a span of 14 bases. In DNA, the CDR3 is TGTGCCAGCAGCACCCTACGTGGGCGAAACACCATATATTTT. This codes for CASSTLRGRNTIYF.

The chain recombines TRBV5-1 with TRBJ1-3, with TRBD1 matching 8 bases. This CDR3 contains 16 residues. V shed 4 bases, J shed 0 bases, and the junction held 6 bases outside the gene matches. From germline, CDR1 is SGHRS and CDR2 YFSETQ. The CDR3 loop reads CASSKDRAVSGNTIYF. The DNA for the CDR3 is TGCGCCAGCAGCAAGGACAGGGCTGTCTCTGGAAACACCATATATTTT.

This clonotype was counted at least ten times. One end of the junction does not line up with germline, which may come from a read error. J is TRBJ1-2 and V is TRBV28, with TRBD1 as a possible D gene (6 bases). CDR3 length: 13 residues. Germline V lookup: CDR1 MDHEN, CDR2 SYDVKM. The CDR3 nucleotides are TGCGCCAGCAGCTTGGACAGCCGCTATGGCTACACCTTC. Protein sequence: CASSLDSRYGYTF.

This chain links TRBV9 with TRBJ2-3, with D possibly being TRBD2 (6 bases). The V gene's germline CDR1 is SGDLS and CDR2 YYNGEE. This CDR3 is built from 17 residues. Trimming shortened V by 3 bases and J by 0 bases, and 17 bases separated the two germline ends. DNA for the CDR3: TGTGCCAGCAGCGCCCACCGGGGGAGCGGGAGCACAGATACGCAGTATTTT. It yields the protein CASSAHRGSGSTDTQYF.

The sample holds many counts of this clonotype. The J gene is TRBJ2-5, the V gene TRBV6-1, with D perhaps matching TRBD2 (7 bases). Between the trimmed V and J ends, which lost 1 base and 2 bases, there was a span of 20 bases. The CDR3 spans 18 residues. Germline CDR1 and CDR2: MNHNS and SASEGT. CDR3 protein: CASSEVGLGGGSQETQYF. The CDR3 nucleotides read TGTGCCAGCAGTGAAGTGGGTTTGGGGGGCGGGAGTCAAGAGACCCAGTACTTC.

On this clonotype: With a much larger clone just one base away, this may be a read error. This chain uses TRBV12-3 or TRBV12-4 with TRBJ2-7; 7 bases are shared with TRBD2. This CDR3 is 16 amino acids long. The CDR3 DNA follows: TGTGCCAGCAGTTTATCTGGTGGGAGGGGATCCTGCGAGCAGTACTTC. Encoded protein: CASSLSGGRGSCEQYF.

The table lists this clonotype with a count of one. The chain carries TRBV7-9 and TRBJ2-1, with 7 bases identical to TRBD2. The J segment lost 0 bases and the V segment lost 6 bases, leaving 8 bases of the junction unmatched. The CDR3 loop spans 16 amino acids. Germline assignment: CDR1 SEHNR and CDR2 FQNEAQ (reference sequence). CDR3 sequence (DNA): TGTGCCAGCAGGCGACTAGCCAACAGCTCCTACAATGAGCAGTTCTTC. It codes for CASRRLANSSYNEQFF. The full variable domain, in which reference TRBV7-9 and TRBJ2-1 provide the parts outside the CDR3, is DTGVSQNPRHKITKRGQNVTFRCDPISEHNRLYWYRQTLGQGPEFLTYFQNEAQLEKSRLLSDRFSAERPKGSFSTLEIQRTEQGDSAMYLCASRRLANSSYNEQFFGPGTRLTVL.

This chain connects TRBV5-1 to TRBJ2-5; D unresolved. Germline V gene sequence: CDR1 SGHRS, CDR2 YFSETQ. V was trimmed by 4 bases and J by 4 bases, leaving 14 bases between them. This CDR3 is 14 amino acids long. The CDR3 DNA is TGCGCCAGCAGCCTGGTCGGATCGAGAGAGACCCAGTACTTC. Translating gives CASSLVGSRETQYF.